These 2 T cell receptor beta chains came from one sample sequenced in a study of blood T cell repertoires in COVID-19. This table comes from immunoSEQ multiplex PCR, and its TCRdb copy is limited to in-frame clones, with some not included. The data show some 360,000 clones, approximately 90% seen once. The source material was peripheral blood. All receptors derive from an older woman with COVID-19, enrolled during active disease.

This rearrangement joins TRBV28 to TRBJ2-1, with D hard to call. The CDR3 spans 16 residues. Germline CDR1 is MDHEN and CDR2 is SYDVKM. Trimming cost V 4 bases and J 3 bases, with 16 bases left between them. In nucleotides, the CDR3 is TGTGCCAGCAGTTCCCCCGCCTCCAACGGCTACAATGAGCAGTTCTTC. Its translation: CASSSPASNGYNEQFF.

This sequence joins TRBV6-5 and TRBJ1-1; 7 nucleotides align to TRBD1. This CDR3 region has 15 residues. V trimming: 2 bases; J trimming: 0 bases; junction bases outside the gene matches: 3. The germline gives CDR1 MNHEY, CDR2 SVGAGI. CDR3 sequence: CASSYDRAMNTEAFF. In DNA, the CDR3 is TGTGCCAGCAGTTACGACAGGGCAATGAACACTGAAGCTTTCTTT.